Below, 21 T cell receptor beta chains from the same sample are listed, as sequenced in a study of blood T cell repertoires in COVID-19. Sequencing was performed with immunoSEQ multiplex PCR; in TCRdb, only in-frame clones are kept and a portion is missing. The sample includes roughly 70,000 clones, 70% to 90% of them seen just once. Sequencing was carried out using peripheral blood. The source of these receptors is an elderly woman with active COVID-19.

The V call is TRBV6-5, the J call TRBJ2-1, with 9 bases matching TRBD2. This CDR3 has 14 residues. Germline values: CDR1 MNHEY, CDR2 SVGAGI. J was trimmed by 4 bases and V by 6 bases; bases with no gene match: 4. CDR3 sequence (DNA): TGTGCCAGCAGGGAGACTAGCGGTTACAATGAGCAGTTCTTC. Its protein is CASRETSGYNEQFF.

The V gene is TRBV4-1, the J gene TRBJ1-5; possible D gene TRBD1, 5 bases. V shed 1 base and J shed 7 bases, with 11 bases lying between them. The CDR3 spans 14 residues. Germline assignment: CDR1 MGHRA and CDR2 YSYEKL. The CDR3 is CASSQVRVAQPQHF. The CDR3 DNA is TGCGCCAGCAGCCAAGTCAGGGTAGCCCAGCCCCAGCATTTT.

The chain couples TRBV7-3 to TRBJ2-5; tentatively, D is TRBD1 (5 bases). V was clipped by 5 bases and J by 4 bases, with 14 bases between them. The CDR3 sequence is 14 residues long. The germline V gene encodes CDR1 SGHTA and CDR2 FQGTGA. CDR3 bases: TGTGCCAGCAGCAAAATGGGGCGCGGAGAGACCCAGTACTTC. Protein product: CASSKMGRGETQYF. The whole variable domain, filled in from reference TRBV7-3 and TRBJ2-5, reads GAGVSQTPSNKVTEKGKYVELRCDPISGHTALYWYRQSLGQGPEFLIYFQGTGAADDSGLPNDRFFAVRPEGSVSTLKIQRTERGDSAVYLCASSKMGRGETQYFGPGTRLLVL.

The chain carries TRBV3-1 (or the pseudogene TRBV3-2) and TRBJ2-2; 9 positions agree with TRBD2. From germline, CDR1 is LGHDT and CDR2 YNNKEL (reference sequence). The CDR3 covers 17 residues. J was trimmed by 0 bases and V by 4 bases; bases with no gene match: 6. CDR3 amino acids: CASSLSSGNANTGELFF. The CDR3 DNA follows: TGTGCCAGCAGCCTATCTAGCGGGAACGCGAACACCGGGGAGCTGTTTTTT.

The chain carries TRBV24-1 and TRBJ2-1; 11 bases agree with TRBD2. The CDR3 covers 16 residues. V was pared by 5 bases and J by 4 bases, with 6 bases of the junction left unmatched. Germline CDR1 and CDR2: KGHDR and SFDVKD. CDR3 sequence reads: CATSALAGGPYNEQFF. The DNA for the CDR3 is TGTGCCACCAGTGCCTTAGCGGGAGGGCCATACAATGAGCAGTTCTTC.

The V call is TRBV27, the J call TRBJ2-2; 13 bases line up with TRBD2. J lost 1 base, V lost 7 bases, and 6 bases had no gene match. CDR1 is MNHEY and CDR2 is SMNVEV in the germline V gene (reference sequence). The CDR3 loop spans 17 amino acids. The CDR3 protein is CASKLAGGPQNTGELFF. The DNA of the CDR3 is TGTGCCAGCAAACTAGCGGGAGGGCCACAGAACACCGGGGAGCTGTTTTTT.

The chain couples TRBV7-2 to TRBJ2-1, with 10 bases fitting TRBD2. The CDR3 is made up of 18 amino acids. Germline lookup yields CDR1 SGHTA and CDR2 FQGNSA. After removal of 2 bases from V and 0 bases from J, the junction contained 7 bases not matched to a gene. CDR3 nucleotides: TGTGCCAGCAGCTTACTAATTTGGACTAGCGGCTCCTACAATGAGCAGTTCTTC. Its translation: CASSLLIWTSGSYNEQFF.

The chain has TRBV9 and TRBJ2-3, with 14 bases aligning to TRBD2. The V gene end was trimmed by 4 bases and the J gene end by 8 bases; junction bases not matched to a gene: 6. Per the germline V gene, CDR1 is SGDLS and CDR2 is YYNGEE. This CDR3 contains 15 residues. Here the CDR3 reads CASSTGLAGDGTQYF. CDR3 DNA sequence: TGTGCCAGCAGCACGGGACTAGCGGGAGATGGTACGCAGTATTTT.

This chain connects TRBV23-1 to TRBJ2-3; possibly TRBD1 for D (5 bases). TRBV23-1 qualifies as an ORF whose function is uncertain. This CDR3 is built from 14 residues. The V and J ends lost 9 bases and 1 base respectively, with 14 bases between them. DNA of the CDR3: TGCGCCAGGGAATTAAAAGGGGGCACAGATACGCAGTATTTT. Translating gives CARELKGGTDTQYF.

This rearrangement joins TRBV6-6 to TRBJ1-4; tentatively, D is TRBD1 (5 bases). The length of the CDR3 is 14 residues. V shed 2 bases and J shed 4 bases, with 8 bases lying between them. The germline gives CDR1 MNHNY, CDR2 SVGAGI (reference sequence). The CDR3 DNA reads TGTGCCAGCAGTTACGGGGGGAGTAATGAAAAACTGTTTTTT. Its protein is CASSYGGSNEKLFF.

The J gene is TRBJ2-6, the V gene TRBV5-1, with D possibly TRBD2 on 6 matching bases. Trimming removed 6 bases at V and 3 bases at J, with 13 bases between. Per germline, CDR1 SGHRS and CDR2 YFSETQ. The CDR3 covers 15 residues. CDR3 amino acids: CASTRGEGGANVLTF. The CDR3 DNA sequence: TGCGCCAGCACGCGGGGCGAAGGTGGGGCCAACGTCCTGACTTTC.

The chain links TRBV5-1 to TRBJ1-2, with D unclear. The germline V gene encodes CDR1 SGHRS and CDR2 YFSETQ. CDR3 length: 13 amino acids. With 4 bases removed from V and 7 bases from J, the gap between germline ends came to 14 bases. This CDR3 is CASSPRGGVGYTF. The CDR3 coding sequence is TGCGCCAGCAGCCCCCGCGGAGGAGTTGGCTACACCTTC.

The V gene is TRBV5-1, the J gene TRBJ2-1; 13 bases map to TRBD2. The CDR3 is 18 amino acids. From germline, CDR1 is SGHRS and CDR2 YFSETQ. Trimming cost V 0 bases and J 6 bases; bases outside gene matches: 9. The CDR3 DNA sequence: TGCGCCAGCAGCTTGGGGGCCGGAGGACTAGCGGGAGTCAATGAGCAGTTCTTC. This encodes CASSLGAGGLAGVNEQFF. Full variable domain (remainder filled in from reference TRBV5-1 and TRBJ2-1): KAGVTQTPRYLIKTRGQQVTLSCSPISGHRSVSWYQQTPGQGLQFLFEYFSETQRNKGNFPGRFSGRQFSNSRSEMNVSTLELGDSALYLCASSLGAGGLAGVNEQFFGPGTRLTVL.

The chain's CDR3 is CASSRSPGSSETQYF. CDR3 nucleotide sequence: TGTGCCAGCAGTAGGTCCCCGGGGTCCTCTGAGACCCAGTACTTC. The rearrangement uses TRBV28 and TRBJ2-5, with a weak D call TRBD2 (5 bases). The germline gives CDR1 MDHEN, CDR2 SYDVKM. The V end was cut by 5 bases, the J end by 5 bases, with 18 bases between. This CDR3 is built from 15 residues.

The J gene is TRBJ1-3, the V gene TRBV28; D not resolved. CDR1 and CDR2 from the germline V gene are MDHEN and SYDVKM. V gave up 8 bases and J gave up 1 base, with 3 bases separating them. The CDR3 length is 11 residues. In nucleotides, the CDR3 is TGTGCCAGCCGTTCTGGAAACACCATATATTTT. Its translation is CASRSGNTIYF.

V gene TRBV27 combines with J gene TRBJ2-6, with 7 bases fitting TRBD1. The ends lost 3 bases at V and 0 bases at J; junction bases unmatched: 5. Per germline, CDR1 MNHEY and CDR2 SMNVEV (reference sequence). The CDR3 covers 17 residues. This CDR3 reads CASSLTGLPSGANVLTF. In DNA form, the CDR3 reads TGTGCCAGCAGTTTGACAGGGCTCCCCTCTGGGGCCAACGTCCTGACTTTC.

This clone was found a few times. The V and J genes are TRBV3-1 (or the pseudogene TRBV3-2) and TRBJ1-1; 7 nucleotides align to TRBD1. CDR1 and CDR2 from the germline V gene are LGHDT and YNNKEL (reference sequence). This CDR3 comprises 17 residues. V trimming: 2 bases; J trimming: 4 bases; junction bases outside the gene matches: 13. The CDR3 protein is CASSQKLTGRMITEAFF. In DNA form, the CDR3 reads TGTGCCAGCAGCCAAAAGCTGACAGGGAGGATGATCACTGAAGCTTTCTTT.

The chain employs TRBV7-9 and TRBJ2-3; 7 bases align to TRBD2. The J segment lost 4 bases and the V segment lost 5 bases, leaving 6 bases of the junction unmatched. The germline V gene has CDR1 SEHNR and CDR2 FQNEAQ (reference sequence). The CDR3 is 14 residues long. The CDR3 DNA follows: TGTGCCAGCAGCCAGAGACTAGCCGCAGATACGCAGTATTTT. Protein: CASSQRLAADTQYF.

CDR3 nucleotides: TGTGCCAGCTCAGGTTGGGAGAATGAGCAGTTCTTC. It translates to CASSGWENEQFF. The chain uses TRBV18 and TRBJ2-1; D is possibly TRBD2 (5 bases). CDR3 size: 12 residues. Germline V gene data show CDR1 as KGHSH and CDR2 as LQKENI. Trimming shortened V by 5 bases and J by 7 bases, and 9 bases separated the two germline ends.

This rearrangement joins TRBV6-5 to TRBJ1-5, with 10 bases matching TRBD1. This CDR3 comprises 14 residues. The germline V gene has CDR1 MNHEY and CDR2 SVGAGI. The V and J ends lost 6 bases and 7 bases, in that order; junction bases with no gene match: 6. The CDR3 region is CASRTGGRGQPQHF. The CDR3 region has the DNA TGTGCCAGCAGGACAGGGGGCAGGGGCCAGCCCCAGCATTTT.

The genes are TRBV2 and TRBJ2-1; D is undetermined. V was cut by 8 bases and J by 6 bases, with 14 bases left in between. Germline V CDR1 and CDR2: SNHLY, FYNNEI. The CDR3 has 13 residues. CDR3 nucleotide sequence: TGTGCCAGCTTGCCAACCTACCTCAATGAGCAGTTCTTC. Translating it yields CASLPTYLNEQFF.